The sequence of this T cell receptor beta chain was determined in a study of cytotoxic CD8 clonotypes in ibrutinib-treated CLL. Overall study results and limits: Clonality climbed at ibrutinib response, then dropped toward baseline at progression.

A note on this clone: Its specificity is unknown.

This table comes from immunoSEQ multiplex PCR, and its TCRdb copy is limited to in-frame clones, with some not included. The table shows 200,000 to 250,000 clones, with around 75% occurring only once. This sequence was found in a human donor with chronic lymphocytic leukemia. Here the sequenced sample was PBMCs, taken after 12 months of ibrutinib treatment.

CDR3 nucleotide sequence: TGCGCCAGCAGCTTGGGGACGTCTAACACTGAAGCTTTCTTT. It is translated as CASSLGTSNTEAFF. This sequence joins TRBV5-1 and TRBJ1-1; D not resolved. The CDR3 runs to 14 residues. The V and J ends lost 0 bases and 2 bases respectively, with 8 bases between them. Germline V gene data show CDR1 as SGHRS and CDR2 as YFSETQ.